This T cell receptor beta chain stems from a study of early T cells in non-severe SARS-CoV-2 infection. Study-level background: Alpha and beta chains were unpaired, from unsorted whole-blood bulk RNA. The study's findings and limits: The VDJdb matching leaned toward anti-spike CD8 responses and overlooked private and CD4 specificities.

From the 5' RACE reads, TCRdb called clonotypes with MiXCR, one entry per CDR3 protein. This sample has just over 95,000 distinct CDR3 sequences, with around 10% found just once. The CDR3 covers 14 residues. V lost 3 bases and J 3 bases, leaving 11 bases between the germline ends. Germline assignment: CDR1 SQVTM and CDR2 ANQGSEA. This clonotype was recorded a few times. Antigen specificity is unknown. This chain uses TRBV29-1 with TRBJ2-2; weak D call: TRBD1 (6 bases). Sequenced material: whole blood, taken at baseline. This TCR derives from an adult who was a healthcare worker with PCR-confirmed SARS-CoV-2 infection or an uninfected control (not recorded which). The CDR3: CSVEETGDTGELFF. As DNA, the CDR3 is TGCAGCGTTGAGGAGACAGGAGACACCGGGGAGCTGTTTTTT.